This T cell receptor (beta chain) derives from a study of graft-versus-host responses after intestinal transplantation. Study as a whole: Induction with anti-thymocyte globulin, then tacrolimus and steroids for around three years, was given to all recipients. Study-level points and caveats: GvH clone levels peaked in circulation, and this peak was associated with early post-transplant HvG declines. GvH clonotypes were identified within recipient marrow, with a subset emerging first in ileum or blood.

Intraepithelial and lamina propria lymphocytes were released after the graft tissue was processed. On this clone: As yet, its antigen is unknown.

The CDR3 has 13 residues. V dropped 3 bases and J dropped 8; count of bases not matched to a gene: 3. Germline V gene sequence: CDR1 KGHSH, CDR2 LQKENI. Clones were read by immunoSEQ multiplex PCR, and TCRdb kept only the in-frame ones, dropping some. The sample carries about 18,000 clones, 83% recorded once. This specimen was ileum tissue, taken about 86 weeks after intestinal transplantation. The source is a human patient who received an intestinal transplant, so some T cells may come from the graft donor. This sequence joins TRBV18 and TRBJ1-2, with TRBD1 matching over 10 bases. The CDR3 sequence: CASSPGQGPGYTF. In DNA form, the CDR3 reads TGTGCCAGCTCACCGGGACAGGGGCCCGGCTACACCTTC.